This TCR beta chain is drawn from a study of blood T cell repertoires in COVID-19. Generated by immunoSEQ multiplex PCR, the TCRdb table keeps only in-frame clones and is missing some. The table has almost 200,000 clones, more than 75% seen once. The CDR3 is made up of 12 amino acids. Germline values: CDR1 SGHTA, CDR2 FQGNSA. Trimming shortened V by 3 bases and J by 10 bases, and 12 bases separated the two germline ends. Sequencing used peripheral blood. The TCR comes from a woman aged 40 to 49 with COVID-19, enrolled during active disease. This rearrangement joins TRBV7-2 to TRBJ1-2; the D is unclear. CDR3 sequence reads: CASSFLSQYYTF. CDR3 in DNA: TGTGCCAGCAGCTTTTTGTCGCAGTACTACACCTTC.